The 24 T cell receptor beta chains listed next were all sequenced from one sample in a study of T cell repertoires in cytomegalovirus infection. Antigens of these TCRs are unknown. TCRdb recomputed calls from the reads with MiXCR, one row per CDR3 protein. Of fewer than 1,000,000 distinct CDR3 sequences listed, around 31% are singletons. The sequences come from cultured CD8+ T cells from PBMCs, collected from culture after CMV antigen stimulation. Every receptor here comes from a human donor in good health (CMV status not recorded). Some clones in this sample may be carry-over from other donors' samples.

This clonotype has just a few counts. The genes are TRBV27 and TRBJ2-7, with D perhaps TRBD1 (6 bases). Per germline, CDR1 MNHEY and CDR2 SMNVEV (reference sequence). V lost 5 bases to trimming and J lost 0 bases, with 14 bases between them. There are 15 residues in the CDR3. CDR3 nucleotide sequence: TGTGCCAGCAGTGCCGGGACACTGAGCTCCTACGAGCAGTACGTC. Its translation is CASSAGTLSSYEQYV.

The genes are TRBV24-1 and TRBJ2-5; 7 bases align to TRBD2. The V gene's germline CDR1 is KGHDR and CDR2 SFDVKD. After removal of 0 bases from V and 4 bases from J, the junction contained 4 bases not matched to a gene. The CDR3 is made up of 15 amino acids. The DNA for the CDR3 is TGTGCCACCAGTGATTTGGGGGGGGTAGGAGAGACCCAGTACTTC. Translation gives CATSDLGGVGETQYF.

The CDR3 region has the DNA TGTGCCAGCAGCCGCTCCGGGACACTGAACACCGGGGAGCTGTTTTTT. It is translated as CASSRSGTLNTGELFF. V and J are TRBV6-5 and TRBJ2-2; a weak D match, TRBD1 (6 bases). Germline CDR1 reads MNHEY; CDR2 reads SVGAGI. Trimming shortened V by 6 bases and J by 1 base, and 15 bases separated the two germline ends. This CDR3 has 16 amino acids.

This clonotype was detected a few times. The chain joins TRBV24-1 to TRBJ2-2; 8 nucleotides line up with TRBD1. Per the germline V gene, CDR1 is KGHDR and CDR2 is SFDVKD. The CDR3 runs 18 residues. V lost 4 bases to trimming and J lost 0 bases; unmatched junction nucleotides: 9. In DNA form, the CDR3 reads TGTGCCACCAGTGAACCCGGGACAGGAGACCCGAACACCGGGGAGCTGTTTTTT. Protein: CATSEPGTGDPNTGELFF.

The V gene is TRBV7-9, the J gene TRBJ2-3; TRBD2 matches 7 bases. Unmatched junction bases numbered 7, after V lost 4 bases and J lost 6 bases. The CDR3 spans 14 residues. Germline assignment: CDR1 SEHNR and CDR2 FQNEAQ (reference sequence). The CDR3 region has the DNA TGTGCCAGCAGCTCCAGCGGGGAGGCGGATACGCAGTATTTT. Translated: CASSSSGEADTQYF.

This chain links TRBV30 with TRBJ2-2; TRBD1 agrees at 7 bases. CDR1 and CDR2 from the germline V gene are GTSNPN and SVGIG (reference sequence). The length of the CDR3 is 15 residues. The V and J ends lost 2 bases and 0 bases, in that order; junction bases with no gene match: 3. The DNA of the CDR3 is TGTGCCTGGAGTTCCGACAGGGCGAACACCGGGGAGCTGTTTTTT. This translates into CAWSSDRANTGELFF. The variable domain in full, with the rest retrieved from reference TRBV30 and TRBJ2-2, is SQTIHQWPATLVQPVGSPLSLECTVEGTSNPNLYWYRQAAGRGLQLLFYSVGIGQISSEVPQNLSASRPQDRQFILSSKKLLLSDSGFYLCAWSSDRANTGELFFGEGSRLTVL.

The chain links TRBV12-3 or TRBV12-4 to TRBJ1-2; possible D gene TRBD1, 5 bases. This CDR3 is built from 11 residues. Trimming cost V 5 bases and J 8 bases, with 9 bases left between them. The CDR3 DNA sequence: TGTGCCAGCAGTCACAGACAGGGCTACACCTTC. Its translation is CASSHRQGYTF.

The chain employs TRBV12-3 or TRBV12-4 and TRBJ1-5; D gene unclear. The CDR3 is 17 amino acids. Deletions cut 3 bases from V and 0 bases from J, with 15 bases between. CDR3 amino acids: CASSFLPTRDSNQPQHF. The CDR3 DNA reads as TGTGCCAGCAGTTTTCTTCCAACGAGGGATAGCAATCAGCCCCAGCATTTT.

A few counts support this clonotype. V and J are TRBV7-3 and TRBJ2-3, with D perhaps matching TRBD2 (5 bases). The CDR3 covers 16 residues. Between the trimmed V and J ends, which lost 5 bases and 4 bases, there was a span of 19 bases. Per the germline V gene, CDR1 is SGHTA and CDR2 is FQGTGA. In nucleotides, the CDR3 is TGTGCCAGCAGCCCACTAGTCCAGGTCGTCGCAGATACGCAGTATTTT. Translated: CASSPLVQVVADTQYF.

The rearrangement uses TRBV6-1 and TRBJ1-1, with D possibly TRBD1 on 6 matching bases. Germline CDR1 is MNHNS and CDR2 is SASEGT. The CDR3 loop spans 13 amino acids. Trimming removed 5 bases at V and 7 bases at J, with 14 bases between. The CDR3 region has the DNA TGTGCCAGCAGTCCACAGGGTGGGGGTGAAGCTTTCTTT. Amino acid sequence: CASSPQGGGEAFF.

This clonotype was seen at least ten times. This chain uses TRBV6-4 with TRBJ2-3, with 12 bases aligning to TRBD2. Germline CDR1 is MRHNA and CDR2 is SNTAGT. With 0 bases clipped from V and 6 bases from J, the junction kept 13 bases outside the gene matches. This CDR3 is 19 amino acids long. Written as DNA, the CDR3 is TGTGCCAGCAGTGACTCGAGGGGGCCTAGCGGGGGGGCCGGGGATACGCAGTATTTT. Translating it yields CASSDSRGPSGGAGDTQYF.

This sequence joins TRBV7-9 and TRBJ2-1; D is tentatively TRBD1 or TRBD2 (6 bases each). Germline CDR1 and CDR2: SEHNR and FQNEAQ (reference sequence). This CDR3 is built from 14 residues. V lost 1 base to trimming and J lost 9 bases, with 13 bases between them. CDR3 in DNA: TGTGCCAGCAGCTTAGTTGGGGGGCAGGGTGAGCAGTTCTTC. Translation gives CASSLVGGQGEQFF. The full variable domain, in which reference TRBV7-9 and TRBJ2-1 provide the parts outside the CDR3, is DTGVSQNPRHKITKRGQNVTFRCDPISEHNRLYWYRQTLGQGPEFLTYFQNEAQLEKSRLLSDRFSAERPKGSFSTLEIQRTEQGDSAMYLCASSLVGGQGEQFFGPGTRLTVL.

This clonotype came up many times. This chain joins TRBV7-6 and TRBJ2-5; 7 nucleotides align to TRBD1. CDR1 and CDR2 (germline): SGHVS, FNYEAQ. Germline trimming cut 4 bases from V and 4 bases from J; bases unmatched to any gene: 3. The CDR3 totals 13 residues. CDR3 bases: TGTGCCAGCAGCTCCCGGGACAGAGAGACCCAGTACTTC. Protein: CASSSRDRETQYF.

The chain links TRBV27 to TRBJ2-3, with D possibly TRBD1 on 5 matching bases. Looked up from germline, CDR1 is MNHEY and CDR2 is SMNVEV (reference sequence). The CDR3 consists of 14 residues. V lost 5 bases and J lost 1, with 10 bases in between. The CDR3 region has the DNA TGTGCCAGCAGTCCCCTACAGGGCACAGATACGCAGTATTTT. Translation gives CASSPLQGTDTQYF.

The rearrangement uses TRBV7-9 and TRBJ2-4; no clear D gene. The CDR3 sequence is 18 residues long. Germline V gene sequence: CDR1 SEHNR, CDR2 FQNEAQ (reference sequence). Trimming took 5 bases from V and 4 from J, leaving 24 bases between them. The CDR3 DNA reads TGTGCCAGCAGCCTCCTCCCTCGGGCCCCAGCTCCTAAAAACATTCAGTACTTC. Encoded protein: CASSLLPRAPAPKNIQYF.

The sample holds many counts of this clonotype. The rearrangement joins TRBV7-2 to TRBJ2-3, with TRBD2 matching 13 bases. CDR1 is SGHTA, CDR2 FQGNSA, per germline. The CDR3 is 16 amino acids. V lost 4 bases to trimming and J lost 2 bases; unmatched junction nucleotides: 3. The CDR3 protein is CASSWTSGGNTDTQYF. The CDR3 DNA reads as TGTGCCAGCAGCTGGACTAGCGGGGGCAACACAGATACGCAGTATTTT. Full variable domain (remainder filled in from reference TRBV7-2 and TRBJ2-3): GAGVSQSPSNKVTEKGKDVELRCDPISGHTALYWYRQSLGQGLEFLIYFQGNSAPDKSGLPSDRFSAERTGGSVSTLTIQRTQQEDSAVYLCASSWTSGGNTDTQYFGPGTRLTVL.

The rearrangement links TRBV7-9 to TRBJ1-6; no definite D call. V was cut by 4 bases and J by 9 bases, with 16 bases left in between. The CDR3 totals 15 residues. Germline-derived CDR1 and CDR2 are SEHNR and FQNEAQ (reference sequence). DNA for the CDR3: TGTGCCAGCAGCTACCCCCAGGATATTGGTTCACCCCTCCACTTT. It is translated as CASSYPQDIGSPLHF.

This clonotype turned up a few times. This sequence joins TRBV27 and TRBJ2-1, with TRBD1 as a possible D gene (6 bases). The V gene lost 4 bases and the J gene lost 10 bases, with 11 bases spanning the gap. CDR1 is MNHEY and CDR2 is SMNVEV in the germline V gene (reference sequence). The CDR3 spans 12 residues. In nucleotides, the CDR3 is TGTGCCAGCAGTTATACAGGGCGAGAGCAGTTCTTC. Amino acid sequence: CASSYTGREQFF.

The J gene is TRBJ2-7, the V gene TRBV14, with 9 positions matching TRBD1. Germline trimming cut 3 bases from V and 2 bases from J; bases unmatched to any gene: 2. CDR3 length: 14 amino acids. Looked up from germline, CDR1 is SGHDN and CDR2 is FVKESK. DNA for the CDR3: TGTGCCAGCAGCCATTGGACAGGGGCCTACGAGCAGTACTTC. Its translation is CASSHWTGAYEQYF.

V is TRBV29-1 and J is TRBJ1-2; 7 positions match TRBD1. The germline V gene encodes CDR1 SQVTM and CDR2 ANQGSEA. V was pared by 5 bases and J by 0 bases, with 6 bases of the junction left unmatched. The length of the CDR3 is 14 residues. The CDR3 reads CSVWGTEPNYGYTF. The CDR3 coding sequence is TGCAGCGTTTGGGGGACAGAGCCTAACTATGGCTACACCTTC.

This clonotype was counted a few times. CDR3 in amino acids: CASSLLRQEQFF. The DNA for the CDR3 is TGTGCCAGCAGCTTACTTCGTCAAGAGCAGTTCTTC. The V gene is TRBV7-6, the J gene TRBJ2-1; D remains unclear. Trimming stripped 2 bases from V and 10 bases from J, with 9 bases between. CDR1 is SGHVS and CDR2 is FNYEAQ in the germline V gene. This CDR3 has 12 amino acids.

This clonotype was seen a handful of times. This sequence joins TRBV12-3 or TRBV12-4 and TRBJ1-1, with 8 bases that match TRBD1. Trimming at V came to 2 bases and at J to 11 bases, leaving 7 bases not matched to a gene. The CDR3 runs 13 residues. CDR3 loop: CASSLKGQGLAFF. The CDR3 coding sequence is TGTGCCAGCAGTTTAAAAGGACAGGGCTTGGCTTTCTTT.

At least ten counts were recorded for this clonotype. The chain combines TRBV7-8 with TRBJ1-2; D is perhaps TRBD1 (6 bases). V was shortened by 2 bases and J by 3 bases, with 16 bases between the two germline ends. CDR1 is SGHVS, CDR2 FQNEAQ, per germline. The CDR3 extends over 16 amino acids. The CDR3 region has the DNA TGTGCCAGCAGCTTAACAATGCAGGGGAAGGACTATGGCTACACCTTC. Translated: CASSLTMQGKDYGYTF.

CDR3 region: CASSSNRGQAFF. CDR3 bases: TGTGCCAGCAGTTCCAATAGGGGGCAAGCTTTCTTT. The V gene is TRBV27, the J gene TRBJ1-1, with TRBD1 identical over 7 bases. This CDR3 is built from 12 residues. CDR1 and CDR2 (germline): MNHEY, SMNVEV (reference sequence). The J segment lost 9 bases and the V segment lost 4 bases, leaving 5 bases of the junction unmatched.